This record looks at one T cell receptor (beta chain) sequence and its context. This sample is drawn from a study of blood T cell repertoires in COVID-19. The wider study: COVID-19 samples from acute and convalescent phases originated in the United States, Italy and Spain.

Germline values: CDR1 SGHRS, CDR2 YFSETQ. V was pared by 1 base and J by 4 bases, with 5 bases of the junction left unmatched. The CDR3 runs to 15 residues. Only in-frame clones appear in the TCRdb table, and some are missing; sequencing was by immunoSEQ multiplex PCR. The sample shows fewer than 90,000 clones, roughly 84% of them seen only once. Material for sequencing was peripheral blood. The receptor was isolated from a human donor in a cohort sampled during active COVID-19. The rearrangement links TRBV5-1 to TRBJ2-1, with 7 bases fitting TRBD2. DNA of the CDR3: TGCGCCAGCAGCTTGAGTACTAGCGATTACAATGAGCAGTTCTTC. Translating gives CASSLSTSDYNEQFF.